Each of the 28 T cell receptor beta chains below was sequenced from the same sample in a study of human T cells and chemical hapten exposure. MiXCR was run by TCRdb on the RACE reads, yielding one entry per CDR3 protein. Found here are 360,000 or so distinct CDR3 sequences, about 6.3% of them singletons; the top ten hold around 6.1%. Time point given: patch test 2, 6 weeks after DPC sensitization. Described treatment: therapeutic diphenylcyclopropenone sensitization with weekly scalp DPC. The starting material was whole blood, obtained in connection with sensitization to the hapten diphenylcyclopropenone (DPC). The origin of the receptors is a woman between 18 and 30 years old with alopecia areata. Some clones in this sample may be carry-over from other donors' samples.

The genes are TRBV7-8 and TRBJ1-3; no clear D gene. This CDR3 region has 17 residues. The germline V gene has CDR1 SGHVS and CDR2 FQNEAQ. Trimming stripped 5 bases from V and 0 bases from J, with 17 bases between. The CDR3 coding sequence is TGTGCCAGCAGCCGCGCGGCACAGCACCTCTCTGGAAACACCATATATTTT. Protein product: CASSRAAQHLSGNTIYF.

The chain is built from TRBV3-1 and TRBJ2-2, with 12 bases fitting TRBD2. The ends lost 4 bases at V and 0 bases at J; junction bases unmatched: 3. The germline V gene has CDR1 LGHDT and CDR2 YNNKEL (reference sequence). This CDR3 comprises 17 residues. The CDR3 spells CASSRTSGTPNTGELFF. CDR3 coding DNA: TGTGCCAGCAGCCGGACTAGCGGGACCCCGAACACCGGGGAGCTGTTTTTT.

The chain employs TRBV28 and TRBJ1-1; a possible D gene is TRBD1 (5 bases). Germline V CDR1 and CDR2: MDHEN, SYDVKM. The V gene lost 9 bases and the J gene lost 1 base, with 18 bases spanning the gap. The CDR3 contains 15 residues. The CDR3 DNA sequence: TGTGCCAGTCACATGGGACGGGAAAAGAACACTGAAGCTTTCTTT. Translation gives CASHMGREKNTEAFF. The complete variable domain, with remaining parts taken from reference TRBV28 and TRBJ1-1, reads DVKVTQSSRYLVKRTGEKVFLECVQDMDHENMFWYRQDPGLGLRLIYFSYDVKMKEKGDIPEGYSVSREKKERFSLILESASTNQTSMYLCASHMGREKNTEAFFGQGTRLTVV.

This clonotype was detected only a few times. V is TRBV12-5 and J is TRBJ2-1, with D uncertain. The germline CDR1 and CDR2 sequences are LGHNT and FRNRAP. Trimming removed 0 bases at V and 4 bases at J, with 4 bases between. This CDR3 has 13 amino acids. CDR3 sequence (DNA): TGTGCTAGTGGTTTGGTACTGTACAATGAGCAGTTCTTC. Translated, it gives CASGLVLYNEQFF.

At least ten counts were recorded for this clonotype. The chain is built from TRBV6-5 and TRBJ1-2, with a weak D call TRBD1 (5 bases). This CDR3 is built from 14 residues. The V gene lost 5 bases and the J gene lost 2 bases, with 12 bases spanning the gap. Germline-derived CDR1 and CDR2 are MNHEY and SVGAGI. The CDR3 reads CASSRDRDNYGYTF. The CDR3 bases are TGTGCCAGCAGTAGGGACCGGGACAACTATGGCTACACCTTC.

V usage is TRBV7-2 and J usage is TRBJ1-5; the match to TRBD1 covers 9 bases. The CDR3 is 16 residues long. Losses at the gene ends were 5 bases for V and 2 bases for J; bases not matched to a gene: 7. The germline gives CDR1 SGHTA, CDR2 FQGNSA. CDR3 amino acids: CASSPRTGEGNQPQHF. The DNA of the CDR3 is TGTGCCAGCAGCCCCCGGACAGGGGAGGGCAATCAGCCCCAGCATTTT.

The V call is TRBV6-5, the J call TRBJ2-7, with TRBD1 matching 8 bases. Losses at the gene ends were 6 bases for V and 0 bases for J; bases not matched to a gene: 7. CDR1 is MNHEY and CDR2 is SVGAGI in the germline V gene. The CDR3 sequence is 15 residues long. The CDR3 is CASRPGQVSSYEQYF. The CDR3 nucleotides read TGTGCCAGCAGGCCGGGACAGGTCAGCTCCTACGAGCAGTACTTC.

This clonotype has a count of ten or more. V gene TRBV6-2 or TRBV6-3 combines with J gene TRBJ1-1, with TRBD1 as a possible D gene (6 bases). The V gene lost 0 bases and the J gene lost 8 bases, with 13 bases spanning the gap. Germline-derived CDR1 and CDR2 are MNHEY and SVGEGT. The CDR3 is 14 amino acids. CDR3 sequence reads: CASSYSRDTDEAFF. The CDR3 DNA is TGTGCCAGCAGTTACTCGCGGGACACAGACGAAGCTTTCTTT.

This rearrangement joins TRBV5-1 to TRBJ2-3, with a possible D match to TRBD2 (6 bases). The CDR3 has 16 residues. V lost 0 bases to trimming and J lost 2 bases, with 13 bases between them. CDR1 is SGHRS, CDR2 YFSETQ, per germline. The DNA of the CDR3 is TGCGCCAGCAGCTTGGGAGGTTGGGACTCCACAGATACGCAGTATTTT. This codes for CASSLGGWDSTDTQYF.

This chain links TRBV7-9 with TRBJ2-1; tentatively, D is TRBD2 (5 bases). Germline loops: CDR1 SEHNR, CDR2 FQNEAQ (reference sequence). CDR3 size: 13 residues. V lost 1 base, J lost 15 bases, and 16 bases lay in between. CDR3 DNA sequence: TGTGCCAGCAGCTTAGAGTTAGCGCCCTTCAGGTTCTTC. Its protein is CASSLELAPFRFF.

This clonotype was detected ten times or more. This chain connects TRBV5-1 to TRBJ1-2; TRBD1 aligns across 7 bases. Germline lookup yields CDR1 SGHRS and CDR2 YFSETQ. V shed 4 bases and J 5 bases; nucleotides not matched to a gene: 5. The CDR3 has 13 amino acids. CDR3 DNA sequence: TGCGCCAGCAGCATAGGGACAGCTTATGGCTACACCTTC. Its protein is CASSIGTAYGYTF. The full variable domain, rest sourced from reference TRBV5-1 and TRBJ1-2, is KAGVTQTPRYLIKTRGQQVTLSCSPISGHRSVSWYQQTPGQGLQFLFEYFSETQRNKGNFPGRFSGRQFSNSRSEMNVSTLELGDSALYLCASSIGTAYGYTFGSGTRLTVV.

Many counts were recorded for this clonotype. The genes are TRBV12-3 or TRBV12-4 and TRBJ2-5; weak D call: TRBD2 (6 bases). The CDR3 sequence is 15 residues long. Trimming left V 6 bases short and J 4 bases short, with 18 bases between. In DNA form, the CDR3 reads TGTGCCAGCAGGACCCACGGAGGGACGCCAGAGACCCAGTACTTC. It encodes CASRTHGGTPETQYF.

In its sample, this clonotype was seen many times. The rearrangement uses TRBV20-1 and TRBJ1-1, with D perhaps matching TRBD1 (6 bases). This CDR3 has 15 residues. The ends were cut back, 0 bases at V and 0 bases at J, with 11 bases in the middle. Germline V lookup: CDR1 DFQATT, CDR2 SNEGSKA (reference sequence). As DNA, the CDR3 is TGCAGTGCTAGAGATTTGGGGGGCCTGAACACTGAAGCTTTCTTT. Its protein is CSARDLGGLNTEAFF.

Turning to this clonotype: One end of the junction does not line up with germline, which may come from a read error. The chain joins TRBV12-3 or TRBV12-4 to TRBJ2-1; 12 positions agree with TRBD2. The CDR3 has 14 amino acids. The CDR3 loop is CASSTSGGHNEEFF. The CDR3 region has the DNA TGTGCCAGCAGTACTAGCGGGGGGCACAATGAGGAGTTCTTC.

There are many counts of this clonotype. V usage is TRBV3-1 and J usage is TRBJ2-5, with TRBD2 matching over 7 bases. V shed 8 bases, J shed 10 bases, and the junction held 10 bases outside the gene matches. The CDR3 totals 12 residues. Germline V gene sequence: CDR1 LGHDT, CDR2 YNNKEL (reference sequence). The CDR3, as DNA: TGTGCCAGCCGCCCGACCACGGGAGGCCAGTACTTC. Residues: CASRPTTGGQYF.

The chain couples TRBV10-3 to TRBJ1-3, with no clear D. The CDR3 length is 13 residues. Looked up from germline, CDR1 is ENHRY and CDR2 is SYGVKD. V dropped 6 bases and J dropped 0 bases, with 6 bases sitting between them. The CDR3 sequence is CAIREYSGNTIYF. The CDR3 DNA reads TGTGCCATCAGGGAATACTCTGGAAACACCATATATTTT.

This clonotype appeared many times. The CDR3 reads CASSQAEGNQPQHF. For the CDR3, the DNA is TGTGCCAGCAGCCAAGCAGAAGGCAATCAGCCCCAGCATTTT. The chain couples TRBV3-1 to TRBJ1-5; D is unresolved. The germline V gene encodes CDR1 LGHDT and CDR2 YNNKEL (reference sequence). This CDR3 spans 14 amino acids. Trimming took off 1 base at V and 2 bases at J, with 6 bases between the two ends.

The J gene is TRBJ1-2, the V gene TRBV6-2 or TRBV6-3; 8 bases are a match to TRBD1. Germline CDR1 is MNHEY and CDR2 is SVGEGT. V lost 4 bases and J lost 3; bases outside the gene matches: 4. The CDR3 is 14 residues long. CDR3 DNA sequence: TGTGCCAGCAGTTGGACAGGGACCCACTATGGCTACACCTTC. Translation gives CASSWTGTHYGYTF.

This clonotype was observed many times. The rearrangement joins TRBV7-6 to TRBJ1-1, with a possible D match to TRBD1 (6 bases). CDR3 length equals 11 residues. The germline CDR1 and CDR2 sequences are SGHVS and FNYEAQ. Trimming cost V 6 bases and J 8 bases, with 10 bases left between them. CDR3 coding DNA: TGTGCCAGCAGGAACAGGGAGGAAGCTTTCTTT. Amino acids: CASRNREEAFF.

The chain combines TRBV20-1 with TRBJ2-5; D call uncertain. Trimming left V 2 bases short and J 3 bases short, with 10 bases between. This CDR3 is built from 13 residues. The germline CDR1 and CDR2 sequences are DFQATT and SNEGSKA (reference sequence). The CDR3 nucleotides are TGCAGTGCTAGACCTCAAGGGAAAGAGACCCAGTACTTC. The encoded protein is CSARPQGKETQYF.

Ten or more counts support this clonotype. This chain's CDR3 is CSASGDTGELFF. The CDR3 coding sequence is TGCAGCGCATCAGGGGACACCGGGGAGCTGTTTTTT. V is TRBV29-1 and J is TRBJ2-2; D may be TRBD1 (6 bases). The V end lost 7 bases, the J end lost 3 bases, and 9 bases lay between the germline ends. CDR3 length: 12 amino acids. Germline loops: CDR1 SQVTM, CDR2 ANQGSEA.

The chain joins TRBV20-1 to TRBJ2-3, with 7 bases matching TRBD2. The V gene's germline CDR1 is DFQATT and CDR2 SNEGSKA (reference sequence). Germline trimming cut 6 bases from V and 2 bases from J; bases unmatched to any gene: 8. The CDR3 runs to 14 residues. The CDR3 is CSAERGDITDTQYF. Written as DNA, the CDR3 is TGCAGTGCGGAGCGGGGAGATATCACAGATACGCAGTATTTT.

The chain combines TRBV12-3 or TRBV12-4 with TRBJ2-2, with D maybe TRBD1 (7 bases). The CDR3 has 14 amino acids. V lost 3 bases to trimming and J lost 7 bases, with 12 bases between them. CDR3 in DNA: TGTGCCAGCAGTTTCAGGGGGGCCGGCGGGGAGCTGTTTTTT. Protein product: CASSFRGAGGELFF.

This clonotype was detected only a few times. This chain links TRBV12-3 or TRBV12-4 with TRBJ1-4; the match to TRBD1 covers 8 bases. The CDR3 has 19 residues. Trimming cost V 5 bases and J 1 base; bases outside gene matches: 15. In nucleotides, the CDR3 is TGTGCCAGCAGTCGATATCCGATCAGGGGGCTTGGAACTAATGAAAAACTGTTTTTT. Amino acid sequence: CASSRYPIRGLGTNEKLFF.

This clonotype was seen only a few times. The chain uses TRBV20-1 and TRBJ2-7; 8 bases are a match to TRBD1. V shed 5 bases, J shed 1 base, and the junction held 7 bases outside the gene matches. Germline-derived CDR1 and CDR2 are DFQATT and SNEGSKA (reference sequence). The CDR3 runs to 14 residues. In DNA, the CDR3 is TGCAGTGCTGGAGGACAGGGACGTTCCTACGAGCAGTACTTC. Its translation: CSAGGQGRSYEQYF.

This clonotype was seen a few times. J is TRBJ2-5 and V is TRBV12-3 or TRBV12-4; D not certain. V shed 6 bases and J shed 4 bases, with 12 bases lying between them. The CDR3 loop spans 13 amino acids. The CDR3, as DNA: TGTGCCAGCAGCCCCGGAAGTCGAGAGACCCAGTACTTC. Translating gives CASSPGSRETQYF.

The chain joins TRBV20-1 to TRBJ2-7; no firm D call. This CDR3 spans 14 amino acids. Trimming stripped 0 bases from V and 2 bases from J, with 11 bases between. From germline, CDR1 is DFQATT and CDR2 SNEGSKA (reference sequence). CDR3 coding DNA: TGCAGTGCTAGAGACTACCTTTCGCCCTACGAGCAGTACTTC. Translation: CSARDYLSPYEQYF.

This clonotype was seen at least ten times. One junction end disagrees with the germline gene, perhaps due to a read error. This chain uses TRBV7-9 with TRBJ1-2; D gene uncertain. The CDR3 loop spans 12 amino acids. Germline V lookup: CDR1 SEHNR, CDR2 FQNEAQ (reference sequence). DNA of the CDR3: TGTGCCAGCAGCTTAGGGGCCAGCCTACCATCCTTC. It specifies CASSLGASLPSF.